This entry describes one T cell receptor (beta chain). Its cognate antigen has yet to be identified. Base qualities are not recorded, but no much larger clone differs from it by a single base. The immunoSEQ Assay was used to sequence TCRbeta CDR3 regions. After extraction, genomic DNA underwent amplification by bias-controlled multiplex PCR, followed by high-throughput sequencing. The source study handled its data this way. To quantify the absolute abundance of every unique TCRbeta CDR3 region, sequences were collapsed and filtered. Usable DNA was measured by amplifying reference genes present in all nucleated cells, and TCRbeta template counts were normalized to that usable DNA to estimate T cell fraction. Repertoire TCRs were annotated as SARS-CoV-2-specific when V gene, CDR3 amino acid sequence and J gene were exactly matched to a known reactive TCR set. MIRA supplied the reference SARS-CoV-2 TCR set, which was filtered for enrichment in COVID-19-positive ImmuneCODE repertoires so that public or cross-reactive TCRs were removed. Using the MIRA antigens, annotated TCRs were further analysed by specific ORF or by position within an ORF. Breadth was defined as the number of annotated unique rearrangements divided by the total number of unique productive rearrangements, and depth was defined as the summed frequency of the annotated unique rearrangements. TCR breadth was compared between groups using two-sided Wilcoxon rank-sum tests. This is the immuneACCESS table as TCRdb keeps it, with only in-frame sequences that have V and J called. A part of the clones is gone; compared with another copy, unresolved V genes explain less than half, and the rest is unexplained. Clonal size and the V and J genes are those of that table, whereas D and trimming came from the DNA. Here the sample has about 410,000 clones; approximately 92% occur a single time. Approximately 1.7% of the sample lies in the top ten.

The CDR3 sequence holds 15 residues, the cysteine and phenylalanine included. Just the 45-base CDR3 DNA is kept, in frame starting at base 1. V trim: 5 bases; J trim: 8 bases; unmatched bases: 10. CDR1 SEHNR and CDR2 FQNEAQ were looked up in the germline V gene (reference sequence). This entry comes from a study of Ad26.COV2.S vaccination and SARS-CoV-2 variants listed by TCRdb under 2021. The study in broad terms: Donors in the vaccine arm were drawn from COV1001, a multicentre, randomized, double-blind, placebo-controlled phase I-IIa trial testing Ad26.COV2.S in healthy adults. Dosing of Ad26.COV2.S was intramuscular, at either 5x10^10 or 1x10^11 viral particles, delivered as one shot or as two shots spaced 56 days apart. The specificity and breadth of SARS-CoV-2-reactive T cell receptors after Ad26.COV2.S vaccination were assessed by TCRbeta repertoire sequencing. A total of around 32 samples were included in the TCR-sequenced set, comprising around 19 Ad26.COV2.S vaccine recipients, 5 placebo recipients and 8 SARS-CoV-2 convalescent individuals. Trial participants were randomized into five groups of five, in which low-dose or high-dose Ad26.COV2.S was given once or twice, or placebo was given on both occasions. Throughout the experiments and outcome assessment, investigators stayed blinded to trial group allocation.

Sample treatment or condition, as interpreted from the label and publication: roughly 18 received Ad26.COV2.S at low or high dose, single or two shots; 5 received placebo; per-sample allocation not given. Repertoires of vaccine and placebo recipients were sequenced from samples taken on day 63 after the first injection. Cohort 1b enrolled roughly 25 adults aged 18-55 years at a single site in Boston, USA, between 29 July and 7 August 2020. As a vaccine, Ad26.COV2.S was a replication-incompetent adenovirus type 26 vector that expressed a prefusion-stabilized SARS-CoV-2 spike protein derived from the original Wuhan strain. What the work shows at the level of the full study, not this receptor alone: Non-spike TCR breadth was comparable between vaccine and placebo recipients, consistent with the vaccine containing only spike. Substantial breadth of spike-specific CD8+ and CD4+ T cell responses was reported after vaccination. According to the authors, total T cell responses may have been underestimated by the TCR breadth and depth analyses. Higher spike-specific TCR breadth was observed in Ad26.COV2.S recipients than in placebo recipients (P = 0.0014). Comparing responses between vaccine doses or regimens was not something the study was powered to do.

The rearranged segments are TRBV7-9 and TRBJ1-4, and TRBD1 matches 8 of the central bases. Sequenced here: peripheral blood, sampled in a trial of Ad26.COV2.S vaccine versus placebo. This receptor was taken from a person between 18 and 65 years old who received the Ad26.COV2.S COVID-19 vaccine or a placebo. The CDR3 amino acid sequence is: CASSAWDRRSEKLFF. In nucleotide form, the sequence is TGTGCCAGCAGCGCCTGGGACAGGAGATCGGAAAAACTGTTTTTT. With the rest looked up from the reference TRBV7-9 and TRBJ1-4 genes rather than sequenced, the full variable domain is DTGVSQNPRHKITKRGQNVTFRCDPISEHNRLYWYRQTLGQGPEFLTYFQNEAQLEKSRLLSDRFSAERPKGSFSTLEIQRTEQGDSAMYLCASSAWDRRSEKLFFGSGTQLSVL.